This entry lists 9 T cell receptor beta chains sequenced from one sample in a study of siplizumab effects on memory and regulatory T cells. Profiling relied on immunoSEQ multiplex PCR, and the TCRdb table lists in-frame clones only, not all of them. Here the sample spans about 120,000 clones, around 90% being singletons. Sequenced sample: CD4+ T cells sorted from blood. The receptors stem from a human donor in good health.

This clone was detected once. The chain carries TRBV4-1 and TRBJ1-4, with TRBD1 as a possible D gene (5 bases). Per germline, CDR1 MGHRA and CDR2 YSYEKL. Trimming stripped 5 bases from V and 10 bases from J, with 26 bases between. CDR3 length: 17 amino acids. The CDR3 DNA reads TGCGCCAGCAGCTCAAGTAGGACAAACCCGGGGGAGGGAAAACTGTTTTTT. Translation gives CASSSSRTNPGEGKLFF.

The V call is TRBV6-5, the J call TRBJ2-1; D ambiguous. Deletions cut 2 bases from V and 7 bases from J, with 9 bases between. CDR3 length: 13 amino acids. Germline V gene lookup returns CDR1 MNHEY and CDR2 SVGAGI. The CDR3 DNA is TGTGCCAGCAGTTACCCCCCGGCGAATGAGCAGTTCTTC. Protein: CASSYPPANEQFF.

The rearrangement uses TRBV6-5 and TRBJ1-5; D remains ambiguous. The CDR3 runs 16 residues. Germline values: CDR1 MNHEY, CDR2 SVGAGI. Between the trimmed V and J ends, which lost 4 bases and 0 bases, there was a span of 13 bases. The CDR3 spells CASSLRAGSSNQPQHF. Written as DNA, the CDR3 is TGTGCCAGCAGTTTACGAGCAGGTTCTAGCAATCAGCCCCAGCATTTT.

The genes are TRBV19 and TRBJ1-2; perhaps TRBD1 as D (6 bases). CDR3 length: 15 amino acids. Germline V gene sequence: CDR1 LNHDA, CDR2 SQIVND (reference sequence). V lost 6 bases and J 0 bases, leaving 14 bases between the germline ends. CDR3 DNA: TGTGCCAGTAGGCCGGACAGTCTAGCTAACTATGGCTACACCTTC. Amino acids: CASRPDSLANYGYTF.

The CDR3 DNA reads as TGTGCCAGCAGTGAACGGGGGTTTACGCAGTATTTT. Residues: CASSERGFTQYF. The V call is TRBV2, the J call TRBJ2-3, with D possibly TRBD2 on 6 matching bases. The ends were cut back, 2 bases at V and 8 bases at J, with 8 bases in the middle. Per germline, CDR1 SNHLY and CDR2 FYNNEI. There are 12 residues in the CDR3.

This clone was observed a handful of times. The rearrangement uses TRBV6-5 and TRBJ1-5, with D perhaps matching TRBD1 (5 bases). This CDR3 region has 14 residues. V lost 6 bases, J lost 0 bases, and 9 bases lay in between. Germline CDR1 is MNHEY and CDR2 is SVGAGI. The CDR3 bases are TGTGCCAGCAGGCAGGGATATAGCAATCAGCCCCAGCATTTT. Translated: CASRQGYSNQPQHF.

V is TRBV5-1 and J is TRBJ2-3; D may be TRBD1 (6 bases). Trimming pared 0 bases from V and 3 bases from J, leaving 14 bases between. CDR1 and CDR2 (germline): SGHRS, YFSETQ. The CDR3 contains 16 residues. CDR3 amino acids: CASSLGGPGSTDTQYF. The CDR3 DNA follows: TGCGCCAGCAGCTTGGGGGGGCCGGGGAGTACAGATACGCAGTATTTT.

The rearrangement uses TRBV5-4 and TRBJ2-2; perhaps TRBD2 as D (6 bases). Trimming left V 3 bases short and J 4 bases short, with 7 bases between. The CDR3 runs 13 residues. Per germline, CDR1 SGHNT and CDR2 YYREEE (reference sequence). The CDR3 bases are TGTGCCAGCAGCTCGGGGGTCACCGGGGAGCTGTTTTTT. Translation: CASSSGVTGELFF.

The chain combines TRBV11-1 with TRBJ2-6; TRBD1 matches 7 bases. The CDR3 runs 16 residues. J lost 1 base, V lost 1 base, and 1 base had no gene match. Per germline, CDR1 SGHAT and CDR2 FQDESV (reference sequence). CDR3 coding DNA: TGTGCCAGCAGCTTAGAGACAGGGTCTGGGGCCAACGTCCTGACTTTC. This encodes CASSLETGSGANVLTF. The variable domain in full, with the rest retrieved from reference TRBV11-1 and TRBJ2-6, is EAEVAQSPRYKITEKSQAVAFWCDPISGHATLYWYRQILGQGPELLVQFQDESVVDDSQLPKDRFSAERLKGVDSTLKIQPAELGDSAMYLCASSLETGSGANVLTFGAGSRLTVL.